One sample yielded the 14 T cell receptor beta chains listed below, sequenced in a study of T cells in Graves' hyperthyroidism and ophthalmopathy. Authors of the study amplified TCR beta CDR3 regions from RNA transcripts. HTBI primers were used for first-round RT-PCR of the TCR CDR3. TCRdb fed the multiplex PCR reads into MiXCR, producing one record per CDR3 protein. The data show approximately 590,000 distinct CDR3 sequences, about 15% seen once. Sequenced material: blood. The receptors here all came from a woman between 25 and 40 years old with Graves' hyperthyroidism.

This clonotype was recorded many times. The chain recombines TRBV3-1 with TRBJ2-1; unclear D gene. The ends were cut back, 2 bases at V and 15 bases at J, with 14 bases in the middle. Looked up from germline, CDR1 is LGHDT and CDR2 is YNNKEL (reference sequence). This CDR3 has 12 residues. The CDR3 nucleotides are TGTGCCAGCAGCCAATCTACCGGTGCCGCGTTCTTC. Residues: CASSQSTGAAFF.

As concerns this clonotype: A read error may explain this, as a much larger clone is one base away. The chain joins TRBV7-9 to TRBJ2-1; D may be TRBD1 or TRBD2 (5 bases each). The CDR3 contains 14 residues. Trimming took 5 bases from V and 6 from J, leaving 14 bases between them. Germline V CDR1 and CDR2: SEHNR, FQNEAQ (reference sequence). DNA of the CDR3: TGTGCCAGCAGCGGACAACTAGTGGCCAATGAGCAGTTCTTC. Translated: CASSGQLVANEQFF.

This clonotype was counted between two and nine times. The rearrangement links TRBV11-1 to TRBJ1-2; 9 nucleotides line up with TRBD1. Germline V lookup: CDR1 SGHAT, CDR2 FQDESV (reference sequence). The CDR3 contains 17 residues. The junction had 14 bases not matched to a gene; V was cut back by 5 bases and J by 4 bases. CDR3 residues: CASSPAKGTGSRYGYTF. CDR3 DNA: TGTGCCAGCAGCCCCGCAAAAGGGACAGGGAGTCGCTATGGCTACACCTTC.

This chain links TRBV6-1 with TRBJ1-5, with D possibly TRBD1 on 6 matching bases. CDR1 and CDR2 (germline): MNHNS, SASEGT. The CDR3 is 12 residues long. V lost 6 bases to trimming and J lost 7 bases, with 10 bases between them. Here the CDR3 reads CASRRGEQPQHF. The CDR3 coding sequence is TGTGCCAGCAGAAGGGGGGAGCAGCCCCAGCATTTT.

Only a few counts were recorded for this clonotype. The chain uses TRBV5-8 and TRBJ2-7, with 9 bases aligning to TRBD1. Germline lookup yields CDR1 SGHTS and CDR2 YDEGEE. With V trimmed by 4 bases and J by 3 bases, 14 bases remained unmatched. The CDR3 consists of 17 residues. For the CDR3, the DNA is TGTGCCAGCAGCCTAGGGACAGGGTATTACGAAAACTACGAGCAGTACTTC. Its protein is CASSLGTGYYENYEQYF.

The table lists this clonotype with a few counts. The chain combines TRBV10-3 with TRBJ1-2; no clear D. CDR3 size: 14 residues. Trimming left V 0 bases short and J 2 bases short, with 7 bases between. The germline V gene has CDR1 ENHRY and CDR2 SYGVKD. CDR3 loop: CAISESAANYGYTF. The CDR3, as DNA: TGTGCCATCAGTGAGTCGGCCGCGAACTATGGCTACACCTTC.

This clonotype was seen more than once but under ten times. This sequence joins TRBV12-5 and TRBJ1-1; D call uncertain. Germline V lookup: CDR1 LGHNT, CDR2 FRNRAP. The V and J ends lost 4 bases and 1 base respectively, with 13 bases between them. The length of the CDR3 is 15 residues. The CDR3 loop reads CASGSNSGSNTEAFF. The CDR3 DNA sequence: TGTGCTAGTGGTTCCAATTCGGGGTCGAACACTGAAGCTTTCTTT.

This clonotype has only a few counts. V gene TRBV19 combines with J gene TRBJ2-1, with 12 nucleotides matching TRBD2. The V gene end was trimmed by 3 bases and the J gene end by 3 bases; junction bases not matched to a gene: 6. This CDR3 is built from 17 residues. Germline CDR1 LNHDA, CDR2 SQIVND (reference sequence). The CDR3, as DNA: TGTGCCAGTAGTATTCCGGGACTAGCGGGCTTCTACAATGAGCAGTTCTTC. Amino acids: CASSIPGLAGFYNEQFF.

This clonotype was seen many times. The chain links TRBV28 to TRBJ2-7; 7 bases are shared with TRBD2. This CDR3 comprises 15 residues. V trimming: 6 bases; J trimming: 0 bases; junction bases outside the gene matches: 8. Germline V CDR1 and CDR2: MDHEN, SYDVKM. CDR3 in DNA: TGTGCCAGCAGCTATACTAGCGTTCCCTCCTACGAGCAGTACTTC. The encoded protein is CASSYTSVPSYEQYF.

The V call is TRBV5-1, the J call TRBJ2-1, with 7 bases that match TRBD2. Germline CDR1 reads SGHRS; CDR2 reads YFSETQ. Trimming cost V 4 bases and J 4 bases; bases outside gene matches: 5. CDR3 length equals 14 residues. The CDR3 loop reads CASSQAGPYNEQFF. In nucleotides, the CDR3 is TGCGCCAGCAGCCAAGCGGGACCGTACAATGAGCAGTTCTTC.

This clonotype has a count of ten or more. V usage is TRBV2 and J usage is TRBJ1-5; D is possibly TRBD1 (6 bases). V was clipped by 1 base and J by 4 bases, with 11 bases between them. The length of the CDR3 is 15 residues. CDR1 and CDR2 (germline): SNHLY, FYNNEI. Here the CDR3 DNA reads TGTGCCAGCAGTGAAGGGAGGACAGTTAATCAGCCCCAGCATTTT. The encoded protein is CASSEGRTVNQPQHF.

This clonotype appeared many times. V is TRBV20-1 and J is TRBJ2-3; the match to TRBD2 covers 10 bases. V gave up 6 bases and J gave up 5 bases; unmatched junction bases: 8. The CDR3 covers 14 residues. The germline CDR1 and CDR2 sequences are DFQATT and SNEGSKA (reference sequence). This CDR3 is CSAQPSGRGDTQYF. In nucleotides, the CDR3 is TGCAGTGCCCAACCTAGCGGGAGAGGAGATACGCAGTATTTT.

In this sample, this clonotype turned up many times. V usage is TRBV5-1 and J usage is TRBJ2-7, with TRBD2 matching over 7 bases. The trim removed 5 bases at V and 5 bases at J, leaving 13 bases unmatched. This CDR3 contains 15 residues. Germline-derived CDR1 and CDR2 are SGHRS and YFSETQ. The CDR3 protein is CASRWGEGRRDEQYF. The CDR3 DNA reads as TGCGCCAGCAGATGGGGGGAGGGCCGTAGGGACGAGCAGTACTTC.

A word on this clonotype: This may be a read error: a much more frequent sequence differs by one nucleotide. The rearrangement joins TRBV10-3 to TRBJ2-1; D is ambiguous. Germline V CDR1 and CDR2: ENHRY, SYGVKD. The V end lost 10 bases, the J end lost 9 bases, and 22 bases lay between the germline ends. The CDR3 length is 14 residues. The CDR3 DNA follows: TGTGCCACCGAAGGAGAGAACCTATCAATTGAGCAGTTCTTC. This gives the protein CATEGENLSIEQFF.